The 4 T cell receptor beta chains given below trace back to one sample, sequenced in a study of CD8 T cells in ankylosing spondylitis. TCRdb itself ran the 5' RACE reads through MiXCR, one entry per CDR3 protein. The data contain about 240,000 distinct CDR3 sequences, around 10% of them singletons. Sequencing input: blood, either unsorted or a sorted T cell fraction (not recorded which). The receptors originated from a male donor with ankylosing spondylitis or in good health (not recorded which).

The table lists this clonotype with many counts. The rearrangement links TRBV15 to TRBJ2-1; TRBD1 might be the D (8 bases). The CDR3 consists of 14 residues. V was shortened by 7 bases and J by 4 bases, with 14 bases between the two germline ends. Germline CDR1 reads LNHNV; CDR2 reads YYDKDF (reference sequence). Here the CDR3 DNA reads TGTGCCACCAAGCGGGGACAGGAGTACAATGAGCAGTTCTTC. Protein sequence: CATKRGQEYNEQFF.

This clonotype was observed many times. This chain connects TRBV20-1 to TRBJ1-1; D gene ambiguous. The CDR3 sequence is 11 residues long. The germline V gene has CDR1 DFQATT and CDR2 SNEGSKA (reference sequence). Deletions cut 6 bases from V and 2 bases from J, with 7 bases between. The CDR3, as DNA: TGCAGTGCGGCCCTTAACACTGAAGCTTTCTTT. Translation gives CSAALNTEAFF.

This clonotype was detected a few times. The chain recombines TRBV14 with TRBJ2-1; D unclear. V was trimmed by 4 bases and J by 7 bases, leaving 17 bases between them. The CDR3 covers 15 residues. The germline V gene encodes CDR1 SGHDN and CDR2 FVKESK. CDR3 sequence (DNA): TGTGCCAGCAGCCCGTTCACGGGTGTTGAGAATGAGCAGTTCTTC. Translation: CASSPFTGVENEQFF.

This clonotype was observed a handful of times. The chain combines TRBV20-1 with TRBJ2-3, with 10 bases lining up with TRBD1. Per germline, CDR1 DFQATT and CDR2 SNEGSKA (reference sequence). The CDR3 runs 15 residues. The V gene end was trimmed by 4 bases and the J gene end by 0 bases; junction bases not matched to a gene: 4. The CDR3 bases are TGCAGTGCTACGTTGGACAGGGGGAGCACAGATACGCAGTATTTT. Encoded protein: CSATLDRGSTDTQYF.